This T cell receptor beta chain emerged from a study of T cell repertoires in cytomegalovirus infection. About the research overall: Carrying CMV and the relevant HLA type showed in public TCR beta signatures. Findings and caveats of the study: CMV-specific TCR beta clonotypes restricted by HLA-C were the ones dominating the ex vivo response. Of the TCR beta families, the public ones yielded a cumulative frequency that identified carriers of CMV plus the relevant HLA.

MiXCR was run by TCRdb on the reads, yielding one entry per CDR3 protein. The sample carries approximately 500,000 distinct CDR3 sequences, 15% to 20% recorded once. Comment on this clonotype: Its specificity is not known.

The sample comprised CD8+ T cells from PBMCs. This receptor was taken from a human donor in good health (CMV status not recorded). Some clones in this sample may be carry-over from other donors' samples.

The CDR3 is CSARQGSGTDTQYF. Here the CDR3 DNA reads TGCAGTGCTAGACAGGGGTCGGGCACAGATACGCAGTATTTT. The genes are TRBV20-1 and TRBJ2-3, with D maybe TRBD1 (6 bases). Germline V gives CDR1 DFQATT, CDR2 SNEGSKA (reference sequence). This CDR3 region has 14 residues. V was cut by 2 bases and J by 1 base, with 10 bases left in between.